This TCR beta chain was found in a study of immune evolution from preneoplasia to lung adenocarcinoma. This clone has a handful of counts. As yet, its antigen is unknown. Patients had resection in Japan or China between about 2014 and 2017. Histologic diagnosis was independently verified by two lung pathologists. The method was immunoSEQ multiplex PCR; TCRdb's version includes in-frame clones alone and lacks a portion of them. This sample carries some 5,000 clones, about 68% of them seen once, and the ten largest clones take 6.5% to 8%. Study-level points and caveats: Later-stage lesions seemingly showed higher T cell density and diversity than normal lung.

The source of this sequence is a person aged 55-79 years with lung adenocarcinoma. Input material: FFPE adjacent normal lung tissue.

The CDR3 loop is CASSLLTREGNTGELFF. In nucleotides, the CDR3 is TGTGCCAGCAGCTTGTTGACGCGGGAGGGAAACACCGGGGAGCTGTTTTTT. J is TRBJ2-2 and V is TRBV5-6, with 9 bases aligning to TRBD2. CDR1 and CDR2 from the germline V gene are SGHDT and YYEEEE. CDR3 length equals 17 residues. Trimming took 1 base from V and 2 from J; bases not matched to a gene: 6.